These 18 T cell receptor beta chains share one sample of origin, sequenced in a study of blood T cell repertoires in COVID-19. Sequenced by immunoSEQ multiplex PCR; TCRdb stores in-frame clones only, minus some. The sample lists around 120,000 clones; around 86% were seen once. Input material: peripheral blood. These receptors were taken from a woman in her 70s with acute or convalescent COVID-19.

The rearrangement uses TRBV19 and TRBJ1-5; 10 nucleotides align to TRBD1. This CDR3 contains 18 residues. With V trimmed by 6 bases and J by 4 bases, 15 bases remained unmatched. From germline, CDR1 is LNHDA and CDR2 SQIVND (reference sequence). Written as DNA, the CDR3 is TGTGCCAGTAGGAGTGAAAGGACAGGGGGAGCCCTGAATCAGCCCCAGCATTTT. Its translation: CASRSERTGGALNQPQHF. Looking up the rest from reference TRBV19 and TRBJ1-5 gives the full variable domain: DGGITQSPKYLFRKEGQNVTLSCEQNLNHDAMYWYRQDPGQGLRLIYYSQIVNDFQKGDIAEGYSVSREKKESFPLTVTSAQKNPTAFYLCASRSERTGGALNQPQHFGDGTRLSIL.

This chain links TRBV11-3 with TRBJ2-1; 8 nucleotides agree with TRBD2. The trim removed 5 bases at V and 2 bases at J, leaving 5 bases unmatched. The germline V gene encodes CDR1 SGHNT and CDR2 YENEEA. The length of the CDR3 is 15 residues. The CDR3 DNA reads TGTGCCAGCAGCGGAGGGCGGGGGGCCTACAATGAGCAGTTCTTC. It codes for CASSGGRGAYNEQFF. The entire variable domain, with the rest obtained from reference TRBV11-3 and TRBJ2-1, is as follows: EAGVVQSPRYKIIEKKQPVAFWCNPISGHNTLYWYLQNLGQGPELLIRYENEEAVDDSQLPKDRFSAERLKGVDSTLKIQPAELGDSAVYLCASSGGRGAYNEQFFGPGTRLTVL.

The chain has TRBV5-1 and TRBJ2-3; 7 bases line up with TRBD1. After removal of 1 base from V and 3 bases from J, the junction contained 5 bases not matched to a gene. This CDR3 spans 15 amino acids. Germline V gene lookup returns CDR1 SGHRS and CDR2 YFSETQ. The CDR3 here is CASSLTGTDTDTQYF. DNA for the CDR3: TGCGCCAGCAGCTTGACCGGGACAGATACAGATACGCAGTATTTT.

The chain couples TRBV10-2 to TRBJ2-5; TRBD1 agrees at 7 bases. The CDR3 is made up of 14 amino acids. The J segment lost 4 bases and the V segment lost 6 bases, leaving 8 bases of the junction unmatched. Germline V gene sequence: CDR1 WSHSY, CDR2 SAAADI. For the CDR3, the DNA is TGCGCCAGCAGGCAAGACAGGGCGGGAGAGACCCAGTACTTC. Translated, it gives CASRQDRAGETQYF.

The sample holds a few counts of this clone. CDR3 nucleotide sequence: TGCGCCAGCAGTCTCTGGTCAGGGAATATGGAAAAACTGTTTTTT. Translating gives CASSLWSGNMEKLFF. V and J are TRBV5-1 and TRBJ1-4; possibly TRBD1 for D (5 bases). The CDR3 runs 15 residues. CDR1 is SGHRS, CDR2 YFSETQ, per germline. Deletions cut 5 bases from V and 8 bases from J, with 19 bases between.

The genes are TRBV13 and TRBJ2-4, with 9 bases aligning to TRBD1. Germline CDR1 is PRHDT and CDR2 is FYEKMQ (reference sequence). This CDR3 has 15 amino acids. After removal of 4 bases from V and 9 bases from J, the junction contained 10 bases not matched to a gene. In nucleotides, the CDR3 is TGTGCCAGCAGCTCCGGGACAGGGAATATTGGCATTCAGTACTTC. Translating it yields CASSSGTGNIGIQYF.

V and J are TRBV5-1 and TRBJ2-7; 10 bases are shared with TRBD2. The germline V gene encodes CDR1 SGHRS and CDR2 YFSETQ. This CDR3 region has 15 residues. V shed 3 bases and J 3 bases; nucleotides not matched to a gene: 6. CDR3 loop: CASSYRLAGFYEQYF. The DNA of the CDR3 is TGCGCCAGCAGCTACCGACTAGCGGGCTTCTACGAGCAGTACTTC.

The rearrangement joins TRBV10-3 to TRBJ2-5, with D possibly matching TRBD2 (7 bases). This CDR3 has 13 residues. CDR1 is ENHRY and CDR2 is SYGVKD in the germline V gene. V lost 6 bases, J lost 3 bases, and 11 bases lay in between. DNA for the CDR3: TGTGCCATCAGACAAGGGGGGGAAGAGACCCAGTACTTC. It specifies CAIRQGGEETQYF.

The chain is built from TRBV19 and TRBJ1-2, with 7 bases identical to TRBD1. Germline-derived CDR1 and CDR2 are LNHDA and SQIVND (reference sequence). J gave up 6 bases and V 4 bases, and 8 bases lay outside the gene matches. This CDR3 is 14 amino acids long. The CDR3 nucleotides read TGTGCCAGTAGTAACCGGGACAGTGTTGATGGCTACACCTTC. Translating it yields CASSNRDSVDGYTF.

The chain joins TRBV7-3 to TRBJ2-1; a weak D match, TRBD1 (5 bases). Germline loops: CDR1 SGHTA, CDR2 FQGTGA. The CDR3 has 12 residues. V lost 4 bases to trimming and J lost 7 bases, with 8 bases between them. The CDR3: CASSSQGNEQFF. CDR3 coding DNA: TGTGCCAGCAGCTCCCAGGGAAATGAGCAGTTCTTC.

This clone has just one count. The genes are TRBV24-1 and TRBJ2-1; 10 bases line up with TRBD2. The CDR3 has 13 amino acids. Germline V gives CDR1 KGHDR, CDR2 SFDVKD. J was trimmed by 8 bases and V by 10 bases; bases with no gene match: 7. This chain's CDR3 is CATEAGGWYEQFF. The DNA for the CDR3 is TGTGCCACGGAAGCGGGGGGGTGGTATGAGCAGTTCTTC.

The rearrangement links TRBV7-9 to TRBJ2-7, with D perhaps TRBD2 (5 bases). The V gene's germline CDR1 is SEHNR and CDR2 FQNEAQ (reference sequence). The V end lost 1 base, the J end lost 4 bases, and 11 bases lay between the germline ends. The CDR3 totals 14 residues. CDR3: CASSLGYREYEQYF. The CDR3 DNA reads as TGTGCCAGCAGCTTAGGCTATAGGGAGTACGAGCAGTACTTC.

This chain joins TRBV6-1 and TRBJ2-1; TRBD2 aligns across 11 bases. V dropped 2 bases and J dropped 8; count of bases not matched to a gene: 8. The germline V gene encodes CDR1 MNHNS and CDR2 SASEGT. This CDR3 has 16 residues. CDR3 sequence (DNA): TGTGCCAGCAGTGAAAGTAGCGGGGGGGCCGTGGATGAGCAGTTCTTC. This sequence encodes CASSESSGGAVDEQFF.

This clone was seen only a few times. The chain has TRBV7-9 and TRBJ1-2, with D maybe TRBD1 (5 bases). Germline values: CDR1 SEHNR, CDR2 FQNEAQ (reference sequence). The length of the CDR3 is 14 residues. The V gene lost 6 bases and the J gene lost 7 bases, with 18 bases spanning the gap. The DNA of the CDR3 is TGTGCCAGCAGTCCAGGGCAGGGTTGGTCTGGCTACACCTTC. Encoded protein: CASSPGQGWSGYTF.

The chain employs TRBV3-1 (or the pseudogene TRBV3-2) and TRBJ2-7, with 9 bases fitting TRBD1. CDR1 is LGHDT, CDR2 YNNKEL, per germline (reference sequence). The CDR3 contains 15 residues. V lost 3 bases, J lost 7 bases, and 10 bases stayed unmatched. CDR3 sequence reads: CASSQMTGGIGEQYF. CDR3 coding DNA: TGTGCCAGCAGCCAGATGACAGGGGGGATTGGGGAGCAGTACTTC.

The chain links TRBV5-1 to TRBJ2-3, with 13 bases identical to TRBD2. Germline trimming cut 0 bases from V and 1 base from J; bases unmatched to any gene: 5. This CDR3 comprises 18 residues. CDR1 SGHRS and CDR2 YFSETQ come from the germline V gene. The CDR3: CASSLVLAGGPGTDTQYF. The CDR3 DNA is TGCGCCAGCAGCTTGGTACTAGCGGGGGGGCCGGGCACAGATACGCAGTATTTT.

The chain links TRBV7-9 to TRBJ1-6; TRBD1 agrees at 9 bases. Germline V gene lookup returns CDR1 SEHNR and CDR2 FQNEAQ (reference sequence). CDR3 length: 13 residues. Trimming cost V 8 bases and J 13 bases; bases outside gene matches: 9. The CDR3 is CASSGQGTPPLHF. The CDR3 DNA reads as TGTGCCAGCTCAGGACAGGGGACTCCCCCCCTCCACTTT.

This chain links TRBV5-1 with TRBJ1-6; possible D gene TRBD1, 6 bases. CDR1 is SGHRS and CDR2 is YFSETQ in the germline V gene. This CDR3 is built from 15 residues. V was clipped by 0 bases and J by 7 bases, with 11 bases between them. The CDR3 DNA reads TGCGCCAGCAGCTTGGGGACAGATGCCAATTCACCCCTCCACTTT. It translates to CASSLGTDANSPLHF.